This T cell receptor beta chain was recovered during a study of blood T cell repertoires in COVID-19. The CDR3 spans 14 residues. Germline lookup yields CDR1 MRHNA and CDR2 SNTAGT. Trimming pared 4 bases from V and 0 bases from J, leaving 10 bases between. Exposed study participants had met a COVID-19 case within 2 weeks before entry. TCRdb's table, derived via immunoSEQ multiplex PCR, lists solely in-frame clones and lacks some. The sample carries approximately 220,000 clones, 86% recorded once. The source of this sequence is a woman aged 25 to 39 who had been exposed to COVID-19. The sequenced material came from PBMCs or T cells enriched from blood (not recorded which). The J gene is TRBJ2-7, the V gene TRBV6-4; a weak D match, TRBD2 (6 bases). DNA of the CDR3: TGTGCCAGCAGTGGGCGGGACGGCTCCTACGAGCAGTACTTC. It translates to CASSGRDGSYEQYF.